Listed below are T cell receptor beta chains from one sample, sequenced in a study of shared clonotypes between healthy human individuals. Profiling relied on immunoSEQ multiplex PCR, and the TCRdb table lists in-frame clones only, not all of them. This table holds 1.4 million to 1.5 million clones, around 95% found once. Material for sequencing was naive CD4+ T cells sorted from blood. The receptors come from a man aged 25 to 40 in good health. The CDR3 runs from the conserved cysteine through the conserved F or W. Fields, in order: CDR3 protein, CDR3 DNA, D gene, V gene, clone size, CDR3 length, J gene. A D gene is named only where the DNA matches it firmly. Rows give clone size only sometimes, using once, few, many, or a class for an expanded clone.

CDR3 protein: CASSPGPGQGAYEQYF
CDR3 DNA: TGTGCCAGTAGTCCCGGACCGGGACAGGGGGCATACGAGCAGTACTTC
D gene: TRBD1
V gene: TRBV19
clone size: .
CDR3 length: 16
J gene: TRBJ2-7

CDR3 protein: CASSLGHGYTF
CDR3 DNA: TGTGCCAGCAGCTTAGGTCATGGCTACACCTTC
D gene: .
V gene: TRBV7-9
clone size: .
CDR3 length: 11
J gene: TRBJ1-2

CDR3 protein: CASKSSNTGELFF
CDR3 DNA: TGTGCCAGCAAATCATCGAACACCGGGGAGCTGTTTTTT
D gene: .
V gene: TRBV27
clone size: .
CDR3 length: 13
J gene: TRBJ2-2

CDR3 protein: CAISEFGGAAGNEQFF
CDR3 DNA: TGTGCCATCAGTGAGTTCGGCGGGGCGGCCGGGAATGAGCAGTTCTTC
D gene: .
V gene: TRBV10-3
clone size: .
CDR3 length: 16
J gene: TRBJ2-1

CDR3 protein: CASSPPENTGELFF
CDR3 DNA: TGTGCCAGCTCACCACCGGAGAACACCGGGGAGCTGTTTTTT
D gene: .
V gene: TRBV18
clone size: once
CDR3 length: 14
J gene: TRBJ2-2

CDR3 protein: CASSLTGNTEAFF
CDR3 DNA: TGTGCCAGCAGCCTGACAGGGAACACTGAAGCTTTCTTT
D gene: .
V gene: TRBV7-3
clone size: .
CDR3 length: 13
J gene: TRBJ1-1

CDR3 protein: CASSRVSNTGELFF
CDR3 DNA: TGTGCCAGCAGCCGGGTCAGTAACACCGGGGAGCTGTTTTTT
D gene: .
V gene: TRBV6-5
clone size: .
CDR3 length: 14
J gene: TRBJ2-2

CDR3 protein: CASSRRTGQGQPSYEQYF
CDR3 DNA: TGCGCCAGCAGCCGGAGAACGGGACAGGGCCAACCTTCCTACGAGCAGTACTTC
D gene: TRBD1
V gene: TRBV5-1
clone size: .
CDR3 length: 18
J gene: TRBJ2-7

CDR3 protein: CASSLRRPTPTKTQETQYF
CDR3 DNA: TGTGCCAGCAGTTTACGCCGACCAACACCCACTAAAACCCAAGAGACCCAGTACTTC
D gene: .
V gene: TRBV28
clone size: .
CDR3 length: 19
J gene: TRBJ2-5

CDR3 protein: CASSQGLAATYEQYF
CDR3 DNA: TGTGCCAGCTCTCAAGGACTAGCGGCTACCTACGAGCAGTACTTC
D gene: TRBD2
V gene: TRBV18
clone size: .
CDR3 length: 15
J gene: TRBJ2-7

CDR3 protein: CASSLYRTRVYEQYF
CDR3 DNA: TGTGCCAGCAGCCTGTACAGGACCCGAGTCTACGAGCAGTACTTC
D gene: .
V gene: TRBV5-7
clone size: once
CDR3 length: 15
J gene: TRBJ2-7

CDR3 protein: CTRGLFADYGYTF
CDR3 DNA: TGCACCAGGGGCCTATTCGCGGACTATGGCTACACCTTC
D gene: .
V gene: TRBV1
clone size: .
CDR3 length: 13
J gene: TRBJ1-2

CDR3 protein: CASSSGLAGGYEQYF
CDR3 DNA: TGTGCCAGCAGCTCGGGACTAGCGGGAGGTTACGAGCAGTACTTC
D gene: TRBD2
V gene: TRBV9
clone size: .
CDR3 length: 15
J gene: TRBJ2-7

CDR3 protein: CASSRSGAQNTEAFF
CDR3 DNA: TGTGCCAGCAGTAGATCGGGGGCGCAGAACACTGAAGCTTTCTTT
D gene: .
V gene: TRBV25-1
clone size: .
CDR3 length: 15
J gene: TRBJ1-1

CDR3 protein: CASRDVDQPQHF
CDR3 DNA: TGCGCCAGCAGGGATGTAGATCAGCCCCAGCATTTT
D gene: .
V gene: TRBV10-2
clone size: .
CDR3 length: 12
J gene: TRBJ1-5

CDR3 protein: CASSLSRREDNEQFF
CDR3 DNA: TGCGCCAGCAGCTTGTCTAGGCGGGAAGACAATGAGCAGTTCTTC
D gene: .
V gene: TRBV5-1
clone size: .
CDR3 length: 15
J gene: TRBJ2-1

CDR3 protein: CASSQDPRSTEAFF
CDR3 DNA: TGCGCCAGCAGCCAAGATCCGCGGAGCACTGAAGCTTTCTTT
D gene: .
V gene: TRBV4-3
clone size: .
CDR3 length: 14
J gene: TRBJ1-1

CDR3 protein: CASSQGGDRSYEQYF
CDR3 DNA: TGCGCCAGCAGCCAAGGGGGGGACAGGTCCTACGAGCAGTACTTC
D gene: TRBD1
V gene: TRBV4-1
clone size: .
CDR3 length: 15
J gene: TRBJ2-7

CDR3 protein: CSVVGLATGELFF
CDR3 DNA: TGCAGCGTTGTGGGACTAGCGACCGGGGAGCTGTTTTTT
D gene: TRBD2
V gene: TRBV29-1
clone size: .
CDR3 length: 13
J gene: TRBJ2-2

CDR3 protein: CASSLFGDRGYGAEAFF
CDR3 DNA: TGTGCCAGCAGCTTGTTCGGGGACAGGGGGTATGGTGCTGAAGCTTTCTTT
D gene: TRBD1
V gene: TRBV5-6
clone size: .
CDR3 length: 17
J gene: TRBJ1-1

CDR3 protein: CASSRQPQTGTGSGNTEAFF
CDR3 DNA: TGCGCCAGCAGCCGACAGCCTCAGACAGGGACGGGGAGCGGGAACACTGAAGCTTTCTTT
D gene: TRBD1
V gene: TRBV5-1
clone size: .
CDR3 length: 20
J gene: TRBJ1-1

CDR3 protein: CASSYRGVGMGYTF
CDR3 DNA: TGTGCCAGCAGCTACAGGGGGGTGGGGATGGGCTACACCTTC
D gene: TRBD1
V gene: TRBV28
clone size: .
CDR3 length: 14
J gene: TRBJ1-2

CDR3 protein: CASTSSTDTQYF
CDR3 DNA: TGTGCCAGCACCTCTAGCACAGATACGCAGTATTTT
D gene: .
V gene: TRBV9
clone size: .
CDR3 length: 12
J gene: TRBJ2-3

CDR3 protein: CASSLQTATYEQYF
CDR3 DNA: TGTGCCAGCAGCTTACAGACAGCGACCTACGAGCAGTACTTC
D gene: .
V gene: TRBV7-9
clone size: .
CDR3 length: 14
J gene: TRBJ2-7

CDR3 protein: CSVDRGAANTEAFF
CDR3 DNA: TGCAGCGTGGACAGGGGAGCCGCGAACACTGAAGCTTTCTTT
D gene: TRBD1
V gene: TRBV29-1
clone size: .
CDR3 length: 14
J gene: TRBJ1-1

CDR3 protein: CASSLDRGYEQYF
CDR3 DNA: TGTGCCAGTAGTTTGGACAGGGGCTACGAGCAGTACTTC
D gene: TRBD1
V gene: TRBV19
clone size: .
CDR3 length: 13
J gene: TRBJ2-7

CDR3 protein: CASSSDRGRNYGYTF
CDR3 DNA: TGTGCCAGCAGCTCCGACAGGGGGCGCAACTATGGCTACACCTTC
D gene: TRBD1
V gene: TRBV7-2
clone size: once
CDR3 length: 15
J gene: TRBJ1-2

CDR3 protein: CASSFGAHGYTF
CDR3 DNA: TGTGCCAGCAGCTTTGGCGCCCATGGCTACACCTTC
D gene: .
V gene: TRBV7-2
clone size: .
CDR3 length: 12
J gene: TRBJ1-2

CDR3 protein: CASSFVTGNPSTDTQYF
CDR3 DNA: TGTGCCAGCAGCTTTGTGACAGGGAATCCTAGCACAGATACGCAGTATTTT
D gene: TRBD1
V gene: TRBV7-9
clone size: once
CDR3 length: 17
J gene: TRBJ2-3

CDR3 protein: CASSLAGADRNTIYF
CDR3 DNA: TGTGCCAGCAGCTTGGCCGGGGCAGATCGAAACACCATATATTTT
D gene: .
V gene: TRBV5-6
clone size: .
CDR3 length: 15
J gene: TRBJ1-3

CDR3 protein: CASRWTGVLSGELFF
CDR3 DNA: TGTGCCAGCAGGTGGACAGGGGTGTTGTCCGGGGAGCTGTTTTTT
D gene: TRBD1
V gene: TRBV28
clone size: .
CDR3 length: 15
J gene: TRBJ2-2

CDR3 protein: CASSLSLGNTGELFF
CDR3 DNA: TGTGCCAGCAGCTTAAGCCTTGGTAACACCGGGGAGCTGTTTTTT
D gene: .
V gene: TRBV7-3
clone size: .
CDR3 length: 15
J gene: TRBJ2-2

CDR3 protein: CASSFRGTSYEQYF
CDR3 DNA: TGTGCCAGCAGCTTCAGGGGAACCTCTTACGAGCAGTACTTC
D gene: .
V gene: TRBV5-4
clone size: .
CDR3 length: 14
J gene: TRBJ2-7

CDR3 protein: CASSLALAGGRGEQFF
CDR3 DNA: TGTGCCAGCAGCTTAGCGTTGGCGGGAGGACGTGGTGAGCAGTTCTTC
D gene: TRBD2
V gene: TRBV7-2
clone size: .
CDR3 length: 16
J gene: TRBJ2-1

CDR3 protein: CASSLVVGEQYF
CDR3 DNA: TGTGCCAGCAGCTTGGTGGTGGGCGAGCAGTACTTC
D gene: .
V gene: TRBV5-4
clone size: .
CDR3 length: 12
J gene: TRBJ2-7

CDR3 protein: CASSEAGTAHYGYTF
CDR3 DNA: TGTGCCAGCAGTGAAGCCGGGACAGCGCATTATGGCTACACCTTC
D gene: TRBD1
V gene: TRBV6-1
clone size: .
CDR3 length: 15
J gene: TRBJ1-2

CDR3 protein: CASSFSSGSTDTQYF
CDR3 DNA: TGTGCCAGCAGCTTCAGTAGCGGCAGCACAGATACGCAGTATTTT
D gene: .
V gene: TRBV7-9
clone size: .
CDR3 length: 15
J gene: TRBJ2-3

CDR3 protein: CSGRDLSMETQYF
CDR3 DNA: TGCAGCGGCCGGGACCTAAGTATGGAGACCCAGTACTTC
D gene: .
V gene: TRBV29-1
clone size: .
CDR3 length: 13
J gene: TRBJ2-5

CDR3 protein: CASSLDLADTQYF
CDR3 DNA: TGTGCCAGCAGCTTAGACCTCGCGGATACGCAGTATTTT
D gene: .
V gene: TRBV7-9
clone size: .
CDR3 length: 13
J gene: TRBJ2-3

CDR3 protein: CASSRSSYEQYF
CDR3 DNA: TGTGCCAGCAGCAGGAGCTCCTACGAGCAGTACTTC
D gene: .
V gene: TRBV7-6
clone size: .
CDR3 length: 12
J gene: TRBJ2-7

CDR3 protein: CASSSQTPTTYQPQHF
CDR3 DNA: TGTGCCAGCAGCTCTCAGACACCCACGACATATCAGCCCCAGCATTTT
D gene: .
V gene: TRBV4-2
clone size: .
CDR3 length: 16
J gene: TRBJ1-5

CDR3 protein: CASSWTGSTGELFF
CDR3 DNA: TGTGCCAGCAGTTGGACGGGGAGCACCGGGGAGCTGTTTTTT
D gene: .
V gene: TRBV2
clone size: .
CDR3 length: 14
J gene: TRBJ2-2

CDR3 protein: CASSSRVTSSGGTDTQYF
CDR3 DNA: TGTGCCAGCAGCTCACGCGTGACTAGTTCGGGAGGGACAGATACGCAGTATTTT
D gene: TRBD2
V gene: TRBV7-9
clone size: .
CDR3 length: 18
J gene: TRBJ2-3

CDR3 protein: CASSESAGRTTGELFF
CDR3 DNA: TGCGCCAGCAGTGAATCTGCCGGGAGGACGACCGGGGAGCTGTTTTTT
D gene: TRBD2
V gene: TRBV10-1
clone size: once
CDR3 length: 16
J gene: TRBJ2-2

CDR3 protein: CSVETDNNQPQHF
CDR3 DNA: TGCAGCGTTGAAACCGACAACAATCAGCCCCAGCATTTT
D gene: .
V gene: TRBV29-1
clone size: .
CDR3 length: 13
J gene: TRBJ1-5

CDR3 protein: CASITSGANVLTF
CDR3 DNA: TGTGCCAGCATCACTTCTGGGGCCAACGTCCTGACTTTC
D gene: .
V gene: TRBV2
clone size: .
CDR3 length: 13
J gene: TRBJ2-6